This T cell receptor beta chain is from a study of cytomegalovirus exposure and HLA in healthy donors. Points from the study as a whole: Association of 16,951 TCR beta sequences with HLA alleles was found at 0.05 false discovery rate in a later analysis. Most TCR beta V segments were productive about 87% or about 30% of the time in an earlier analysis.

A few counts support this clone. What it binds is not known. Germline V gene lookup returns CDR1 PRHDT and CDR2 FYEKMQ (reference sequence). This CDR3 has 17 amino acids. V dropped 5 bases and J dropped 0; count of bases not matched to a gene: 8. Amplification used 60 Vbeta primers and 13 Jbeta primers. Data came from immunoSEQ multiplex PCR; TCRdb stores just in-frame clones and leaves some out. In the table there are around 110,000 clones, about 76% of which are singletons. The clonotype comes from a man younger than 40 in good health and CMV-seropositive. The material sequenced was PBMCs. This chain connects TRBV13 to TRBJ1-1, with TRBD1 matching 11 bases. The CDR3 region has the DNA TGTGCCAGCAGCCTGGGACAGGGGGGAATCCTGAACACTGAAGCTTTCTTT. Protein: CASSLGQGGILNTEAFF.